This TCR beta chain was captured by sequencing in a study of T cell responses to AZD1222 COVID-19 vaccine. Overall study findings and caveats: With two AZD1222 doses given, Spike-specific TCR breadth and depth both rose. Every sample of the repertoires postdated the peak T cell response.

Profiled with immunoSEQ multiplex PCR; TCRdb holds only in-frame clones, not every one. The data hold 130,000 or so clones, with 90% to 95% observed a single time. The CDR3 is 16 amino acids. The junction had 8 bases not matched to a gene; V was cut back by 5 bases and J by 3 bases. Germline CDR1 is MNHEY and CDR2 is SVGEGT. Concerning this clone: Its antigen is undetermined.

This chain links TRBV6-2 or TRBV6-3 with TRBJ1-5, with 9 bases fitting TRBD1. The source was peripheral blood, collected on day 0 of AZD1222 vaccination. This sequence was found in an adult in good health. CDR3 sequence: CASSLGQGMFNQPQHF. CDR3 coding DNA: TGTGCCAGCAGTCTCGGACAGGGGATGTTCAATCAGCCCCAGCATTTT.